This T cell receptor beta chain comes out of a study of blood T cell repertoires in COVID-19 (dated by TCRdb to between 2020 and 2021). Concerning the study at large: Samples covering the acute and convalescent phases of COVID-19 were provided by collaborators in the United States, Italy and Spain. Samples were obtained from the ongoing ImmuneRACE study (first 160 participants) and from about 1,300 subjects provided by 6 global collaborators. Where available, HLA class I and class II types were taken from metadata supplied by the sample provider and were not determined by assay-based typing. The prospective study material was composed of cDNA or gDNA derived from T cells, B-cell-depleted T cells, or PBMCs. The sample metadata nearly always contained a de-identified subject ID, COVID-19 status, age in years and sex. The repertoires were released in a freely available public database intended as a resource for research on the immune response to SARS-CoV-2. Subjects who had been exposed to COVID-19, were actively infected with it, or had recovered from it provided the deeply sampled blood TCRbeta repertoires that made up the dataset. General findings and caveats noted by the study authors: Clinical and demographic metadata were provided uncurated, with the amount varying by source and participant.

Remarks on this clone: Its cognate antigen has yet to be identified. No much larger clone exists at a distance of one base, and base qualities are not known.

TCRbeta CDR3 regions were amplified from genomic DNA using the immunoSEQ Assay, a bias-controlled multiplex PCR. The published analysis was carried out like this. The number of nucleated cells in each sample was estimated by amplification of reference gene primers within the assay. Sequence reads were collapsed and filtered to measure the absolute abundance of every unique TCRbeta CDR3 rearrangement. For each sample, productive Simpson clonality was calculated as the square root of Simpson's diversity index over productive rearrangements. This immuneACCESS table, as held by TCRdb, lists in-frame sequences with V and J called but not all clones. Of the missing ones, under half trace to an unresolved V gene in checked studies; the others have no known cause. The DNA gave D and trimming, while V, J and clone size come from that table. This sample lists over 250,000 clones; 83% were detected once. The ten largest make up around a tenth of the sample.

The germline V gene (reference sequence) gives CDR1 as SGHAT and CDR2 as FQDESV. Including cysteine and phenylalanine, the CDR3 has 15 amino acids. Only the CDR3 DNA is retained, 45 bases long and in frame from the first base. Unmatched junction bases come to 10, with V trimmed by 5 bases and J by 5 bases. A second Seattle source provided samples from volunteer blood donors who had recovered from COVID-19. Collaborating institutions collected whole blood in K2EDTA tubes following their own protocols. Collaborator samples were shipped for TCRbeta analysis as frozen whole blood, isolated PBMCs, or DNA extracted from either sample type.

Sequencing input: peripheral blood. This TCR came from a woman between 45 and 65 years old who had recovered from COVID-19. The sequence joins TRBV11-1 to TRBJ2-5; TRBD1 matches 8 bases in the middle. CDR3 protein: CASSARTGLGETQYF. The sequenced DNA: TGTGCCAGCAGCGCCAGGACAGGGTTAGGGGAGACCCAGTACTTC.